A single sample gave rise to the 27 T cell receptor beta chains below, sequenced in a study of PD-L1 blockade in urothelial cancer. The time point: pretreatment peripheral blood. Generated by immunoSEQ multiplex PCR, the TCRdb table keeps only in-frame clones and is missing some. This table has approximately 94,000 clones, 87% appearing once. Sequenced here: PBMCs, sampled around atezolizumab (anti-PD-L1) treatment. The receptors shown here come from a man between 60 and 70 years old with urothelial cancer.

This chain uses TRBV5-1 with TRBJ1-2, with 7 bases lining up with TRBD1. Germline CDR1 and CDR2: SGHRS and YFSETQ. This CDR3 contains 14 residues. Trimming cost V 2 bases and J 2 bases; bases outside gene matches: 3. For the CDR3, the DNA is TGCGCCAGCAGCTTCGGACAGGTGAACTATGGCTACACCTTC. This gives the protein CASSFGQVNYGYTF.

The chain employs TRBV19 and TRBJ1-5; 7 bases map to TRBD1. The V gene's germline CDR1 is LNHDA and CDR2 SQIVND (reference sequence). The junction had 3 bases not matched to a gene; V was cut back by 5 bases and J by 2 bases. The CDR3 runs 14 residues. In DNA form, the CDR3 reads TGTGCCAGTAGTGCCACAGGGGGCAATCAGCCCCAGCATTTT. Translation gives CASSATGGNQPQHF.

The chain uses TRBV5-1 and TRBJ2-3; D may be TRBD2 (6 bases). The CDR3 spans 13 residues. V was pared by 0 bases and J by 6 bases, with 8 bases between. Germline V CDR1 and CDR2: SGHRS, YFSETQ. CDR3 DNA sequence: TGCGCCAGCAGCTTGGTGGAGGGGGATACGCAGTATTTT. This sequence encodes CASSLVEGDTQYF.

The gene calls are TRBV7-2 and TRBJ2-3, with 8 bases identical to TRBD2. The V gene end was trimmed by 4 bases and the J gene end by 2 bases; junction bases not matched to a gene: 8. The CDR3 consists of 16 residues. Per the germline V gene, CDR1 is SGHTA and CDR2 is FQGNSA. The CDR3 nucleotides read TGTGCCAGCAGCTCTGGTCGGGGGGGCCTCACAGATACGCAGTATTTT. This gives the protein CASSSGRGGLTDTQYF.

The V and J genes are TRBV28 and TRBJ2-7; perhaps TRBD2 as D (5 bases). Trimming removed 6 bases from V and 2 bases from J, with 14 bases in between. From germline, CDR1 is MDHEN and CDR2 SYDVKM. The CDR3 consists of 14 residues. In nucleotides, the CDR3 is TGTGCCAGCAGACTCCGGGGATACGCCTACGAGCAGTACTTC. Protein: CASRLRGYAYEQYF.

CDR3 region: CASSRTEGIADTQYF. CDR3 in DNA: TGCGCCAGCAGCCGGACAGAGGGGATAGCGGATACGCAGTATTTT. J is TRBJ2-3 and V is TRBV5-1; D possibly corresponds to TRBD1 (6 bases). The length of the CDR3 is 15 residues. Trimming took off 4 bases at V and 6 bases at J, with 18 bases between the two ends. Germline V gene sequence: CDR1 SGHRS, CDR2 YFSETQ.

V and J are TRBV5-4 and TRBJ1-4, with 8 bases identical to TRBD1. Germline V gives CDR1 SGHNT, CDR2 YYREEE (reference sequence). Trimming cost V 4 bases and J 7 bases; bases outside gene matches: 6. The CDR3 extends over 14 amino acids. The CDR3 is CASSAGQGLEKLFF. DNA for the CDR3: TGTGCCAGCAGCGCTGGACAGGGCCTTGAAAAACTGTTTTTT.

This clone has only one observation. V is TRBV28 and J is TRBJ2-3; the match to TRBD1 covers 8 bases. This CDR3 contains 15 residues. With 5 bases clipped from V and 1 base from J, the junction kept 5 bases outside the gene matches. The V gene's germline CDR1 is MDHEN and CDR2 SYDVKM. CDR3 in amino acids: CASSPKDRGTDTQYF. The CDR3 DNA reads TGTGCCAGCAGTCCCAAGGACAGGGGCACAGATACGCAGTATTTT.

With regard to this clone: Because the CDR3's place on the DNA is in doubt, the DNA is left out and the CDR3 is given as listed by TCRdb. The CDR3 loop reads CASSYSFGQGIF. This chain uses TRBV28 with TRBJ1-1; the table's D gene call, TRBD1, was not cross checked with the DNA. Germline V gives CDR1 MDHEN, CDR2 SYDVKM. The length of the CDR3 is 12 amino acids, counting both ends.

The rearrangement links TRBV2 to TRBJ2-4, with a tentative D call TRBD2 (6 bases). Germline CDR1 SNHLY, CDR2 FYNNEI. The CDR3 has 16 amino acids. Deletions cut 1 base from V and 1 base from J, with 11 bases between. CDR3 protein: CASSEEGGSAKNIQYF. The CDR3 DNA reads TGTGCCAGCAGTGAAGAAGGAGGGTCGGCCAAAAACATTCAGTACTTC. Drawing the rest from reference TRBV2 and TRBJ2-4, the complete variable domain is EPEVTQTPSHQVTQMGQEVILRCVPISNHLYFYWYRQILGQKVEFLVSFYNNEISEKSEIFDDQFSVERPDGSNFTLKIRSTKLEDSAMYFCASSEEGGSAKNIQYFGAGTRLSVL.

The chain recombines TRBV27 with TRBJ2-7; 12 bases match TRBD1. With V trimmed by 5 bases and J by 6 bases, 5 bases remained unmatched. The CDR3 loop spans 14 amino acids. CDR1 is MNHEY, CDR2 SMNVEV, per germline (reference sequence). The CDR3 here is CASSPGTGGSEQYF. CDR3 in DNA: TGTGCCAGCAGTCCCGGGACAGGGGGCTCCGAGCAGTACTTC.

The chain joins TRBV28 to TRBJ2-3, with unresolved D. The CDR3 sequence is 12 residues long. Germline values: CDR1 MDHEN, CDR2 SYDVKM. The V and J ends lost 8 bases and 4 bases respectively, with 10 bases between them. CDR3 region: CASSVSADTQYF. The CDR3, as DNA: TGTGCCAGCTCAGTTTCCGCAGATACGCAGTATTTT. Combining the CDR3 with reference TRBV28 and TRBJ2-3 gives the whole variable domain DVKVTQSSRYLVKRTGEKVFLECVQDMDHENMFWYRQDPGLGLRLIYFSYDVKMKEKGDIPEGYSVSREKKERFSLILESASTNQTSMYLCASSVSADTQYFGPGTRLTVL.

CDR3 loop: CASSPGSGSGEQYF. The CDR3 DNA sequence: TGTGCCAGCAGTCCCGGAAGCGGGAGTGGCGAGCAGTACTTC. The V call is TRBV2, the J call TRBJ2-7; 8 bases align to TRBD2. V trimming: 5 bases; J trimming: 6 bases; junction bases outside the gene matches: 9. The germline CDR1 and CDR2 sequences are SNHLY and FYNNEI. This CDR3 is 14 amino acids long.

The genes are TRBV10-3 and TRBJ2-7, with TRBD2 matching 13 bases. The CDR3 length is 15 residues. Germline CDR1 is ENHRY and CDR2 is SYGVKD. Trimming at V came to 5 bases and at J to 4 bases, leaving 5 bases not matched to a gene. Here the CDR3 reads CAISTGLAGVYEQYF. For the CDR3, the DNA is TGTGCCATCAGTACCGGACTAGCGGGAGTTTACGAGCAGTACTTC.

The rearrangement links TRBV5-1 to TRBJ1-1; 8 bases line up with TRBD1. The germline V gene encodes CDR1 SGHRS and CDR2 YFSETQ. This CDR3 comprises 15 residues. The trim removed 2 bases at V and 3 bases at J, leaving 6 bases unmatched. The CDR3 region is CASSFLGQGHTEAFF. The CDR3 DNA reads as TGCGCCAGCAGCTTCCTTGGACAGGGCCACACTGAAGCTTTCTTT.

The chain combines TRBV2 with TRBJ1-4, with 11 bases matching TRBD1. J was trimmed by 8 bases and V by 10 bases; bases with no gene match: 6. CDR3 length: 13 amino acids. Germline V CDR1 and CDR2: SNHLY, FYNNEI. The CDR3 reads CANQGQGAEKLFF. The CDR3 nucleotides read TGTGCCAACCAAGGACAGGGGGCGGAAAAACTGTTTTTT.

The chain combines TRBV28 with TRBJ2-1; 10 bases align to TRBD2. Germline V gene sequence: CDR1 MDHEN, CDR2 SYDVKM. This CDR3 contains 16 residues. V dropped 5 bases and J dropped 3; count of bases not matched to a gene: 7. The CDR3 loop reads CASSHPGTSDYNEQFF. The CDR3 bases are TGTGCCAGCAGTCACCCCGGGACTAGCGACTACAATGAGCAGTTCTTC.

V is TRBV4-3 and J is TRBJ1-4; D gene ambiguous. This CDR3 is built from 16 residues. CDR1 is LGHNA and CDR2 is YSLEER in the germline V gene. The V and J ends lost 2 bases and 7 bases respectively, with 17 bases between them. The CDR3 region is CASSQSPNIQVEKLFF. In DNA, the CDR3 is TGCGCCAGCAGCCAATCTCCTAATATTCAGGTTGAAAAACTGTTTTTT.

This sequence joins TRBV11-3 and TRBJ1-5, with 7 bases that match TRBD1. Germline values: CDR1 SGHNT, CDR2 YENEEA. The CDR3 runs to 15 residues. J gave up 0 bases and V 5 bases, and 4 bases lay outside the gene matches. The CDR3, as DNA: TGTGCCAGCAGCAACACAGGGGATAGCAATCAGCCCCAGCATTTT. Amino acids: CASSNTGDSNQPQHF. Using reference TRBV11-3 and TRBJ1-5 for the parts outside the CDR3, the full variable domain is EAGVVQSPRYKIIEKKQPVAFWCNPISGHNTLYWYLQNLGQGPELLIRYENEEAVDDSQLPKDRFSAERLKGVDSTLKIQPAELGDSAVYLCASSNTGDSNQPQHFGDGTRLSIL.

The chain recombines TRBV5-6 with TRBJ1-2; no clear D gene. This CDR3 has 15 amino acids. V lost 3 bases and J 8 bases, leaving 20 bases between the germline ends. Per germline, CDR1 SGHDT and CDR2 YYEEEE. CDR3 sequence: CASSSYPDGWEGYTF. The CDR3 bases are TGTGCCAGCAGCTCTTATCCAGACGGCTGGGAGGGCTACACCTTC.

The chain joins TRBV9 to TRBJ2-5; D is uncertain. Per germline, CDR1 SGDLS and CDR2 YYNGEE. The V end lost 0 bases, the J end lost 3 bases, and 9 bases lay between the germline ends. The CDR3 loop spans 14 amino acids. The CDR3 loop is CASSVGSLEETQYF. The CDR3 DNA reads TGTGCCAGCAGCGTAGGGAGTTTAGAAGAGACCCAGTACTTC.

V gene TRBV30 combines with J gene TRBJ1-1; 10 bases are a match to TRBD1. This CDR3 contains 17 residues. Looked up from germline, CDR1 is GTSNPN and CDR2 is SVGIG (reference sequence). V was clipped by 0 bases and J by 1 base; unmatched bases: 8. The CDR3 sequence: CAWSVTGTGVGNTEAFF. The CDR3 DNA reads TGTGCCTGGAGTGTAACAGGGACAGGGGTGGGGAACACTGAAGCTTTCTTT.

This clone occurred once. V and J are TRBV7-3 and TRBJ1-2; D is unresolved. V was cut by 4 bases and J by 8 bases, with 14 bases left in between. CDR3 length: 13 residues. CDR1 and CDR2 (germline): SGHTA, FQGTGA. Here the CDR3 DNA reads TGTGCCAGCAGCTCCCCTAGTGGTCGGGGCTACACCTTC. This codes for CASSSPSGRGYTF. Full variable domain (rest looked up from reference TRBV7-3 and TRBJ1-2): GAGVSQTPSNKVTEKGKYVELRCDPISGHTALYWYRQSLGQGPEFLIYFQGTGAADDSGLPNDRFFAVRPEGSVSTLKIQRTERGDSAVYLCASSSPSGRGYTFGSGTRLTVV.

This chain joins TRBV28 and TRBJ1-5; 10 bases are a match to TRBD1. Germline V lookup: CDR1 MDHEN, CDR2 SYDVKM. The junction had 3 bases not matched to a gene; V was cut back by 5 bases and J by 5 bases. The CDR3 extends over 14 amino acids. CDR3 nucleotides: TGTGCCAGCAGTCCGGACAGGGGGGATCAGCCCCAGCATTTT. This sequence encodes CASSPDRGDQPQHF. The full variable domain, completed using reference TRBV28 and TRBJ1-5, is DVKVTQSSRYLVKRTGEKVFLECVQDMDHENMFWYRQDPGLGLRLIYFSYDVKMKEKGDIPEGYSVSREKKERFSLILESASTNQTSMYLCASSPDRGDQPQHFGDGTRLSIL.

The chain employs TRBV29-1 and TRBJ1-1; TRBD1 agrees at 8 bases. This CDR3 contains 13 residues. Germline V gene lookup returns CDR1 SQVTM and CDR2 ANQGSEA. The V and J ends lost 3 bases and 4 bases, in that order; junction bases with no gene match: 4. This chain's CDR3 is CSVDHRGSTEAFF. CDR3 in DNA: TGCAGCGTTGACCACAGGGGGTCCACTGAAGCTTTCTTT. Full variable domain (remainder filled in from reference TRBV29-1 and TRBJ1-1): SAVISQKPSRDICQRGTSLTIQCQVDSQVTMMFWYRQQPGQSLTLIATANQGSEATYESGFVIDKFPISRPNLTFSTLTVSNMSPEDSSIYLCSVDHRGSTEAFFGQGTRLTVV.

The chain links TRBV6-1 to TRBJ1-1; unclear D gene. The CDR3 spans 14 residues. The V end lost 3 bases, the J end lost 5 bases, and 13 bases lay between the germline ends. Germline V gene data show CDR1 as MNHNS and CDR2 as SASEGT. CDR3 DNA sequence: TGTGCCAGCAGTGATACTGGCAGCGGAACTGAAGCTTTCTTT. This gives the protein CASSDTGSGTEAFF.

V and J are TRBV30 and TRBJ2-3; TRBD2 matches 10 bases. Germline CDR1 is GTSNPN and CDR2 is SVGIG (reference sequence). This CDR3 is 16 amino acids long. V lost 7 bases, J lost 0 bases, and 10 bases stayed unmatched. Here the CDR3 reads CALSTSGLSSTDTQYF. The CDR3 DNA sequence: TGTGCCTTGTCGACTAGCGGGCTGTCTAGCACAGATACGCAGTATTTT.